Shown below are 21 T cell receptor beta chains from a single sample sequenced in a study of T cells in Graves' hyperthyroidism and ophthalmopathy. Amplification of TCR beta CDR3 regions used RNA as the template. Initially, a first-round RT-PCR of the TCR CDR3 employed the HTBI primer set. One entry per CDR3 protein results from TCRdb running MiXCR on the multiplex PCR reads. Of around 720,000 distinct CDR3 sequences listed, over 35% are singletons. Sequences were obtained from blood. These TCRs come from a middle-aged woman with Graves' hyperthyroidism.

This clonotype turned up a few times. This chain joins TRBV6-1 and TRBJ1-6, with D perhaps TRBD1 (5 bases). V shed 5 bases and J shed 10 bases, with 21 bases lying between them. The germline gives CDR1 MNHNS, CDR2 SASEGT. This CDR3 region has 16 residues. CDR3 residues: CASSQPGTRAQSPLHF. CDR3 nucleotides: TGTGCCAGCAGTCAACCCGGGACTCGGGCCCAATCACCCCTCCACTTT.

The CDR3 nucleotides read TGCAGTGCTAGGCTTACAGGTACAAATGAGCAGTTCTTC. Its protein is CSARLTGTNEQFF. This chain joins TRBV20-1 and TRBJ2-1, with D perhaps matching TRBD1 (5 bases). The CDR3 runs to 13 residues. Germline CDR1 DFQATT, CDR2 SNEGSKA (reference sequence). Trimming left V 3 bases short and J 7 bases short, with 13 bases between.

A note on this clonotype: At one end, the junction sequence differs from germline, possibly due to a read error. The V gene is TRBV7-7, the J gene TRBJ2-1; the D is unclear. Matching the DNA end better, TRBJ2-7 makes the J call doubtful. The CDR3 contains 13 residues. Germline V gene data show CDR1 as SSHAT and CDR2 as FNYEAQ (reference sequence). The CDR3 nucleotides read TGTGCTAGCAGCCCCCGGACCCACAATGAGCAGTACTTC. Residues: CASSPRTHNEQYF.

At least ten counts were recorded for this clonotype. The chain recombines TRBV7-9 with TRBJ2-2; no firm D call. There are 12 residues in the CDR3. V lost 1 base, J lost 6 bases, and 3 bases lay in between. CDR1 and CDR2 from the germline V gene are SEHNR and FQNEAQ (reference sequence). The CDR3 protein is CASSLGPGELFF. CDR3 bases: TGTGCCAGCAGCTTAGGTCCCGGGGAGCTGTTTTTT.

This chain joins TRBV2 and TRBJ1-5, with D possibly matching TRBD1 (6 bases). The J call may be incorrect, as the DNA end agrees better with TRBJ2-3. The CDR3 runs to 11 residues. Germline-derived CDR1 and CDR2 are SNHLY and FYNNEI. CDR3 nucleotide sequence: TGTGCCAGTGCGCCCCAGGGGACGCAGTATTTT. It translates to CASAPQGTQYF.

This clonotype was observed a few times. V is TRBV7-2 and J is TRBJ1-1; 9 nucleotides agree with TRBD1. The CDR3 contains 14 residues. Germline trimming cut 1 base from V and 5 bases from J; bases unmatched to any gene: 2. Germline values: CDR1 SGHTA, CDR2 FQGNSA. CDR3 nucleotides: TGTGCCAGCAGCTTAGACAGGGGGCAAACTGAAGCTTTCTTT. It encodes CASSLDRGQTEAFF.

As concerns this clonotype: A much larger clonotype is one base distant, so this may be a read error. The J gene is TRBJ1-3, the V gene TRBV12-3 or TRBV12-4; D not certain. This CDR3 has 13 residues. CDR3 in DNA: TGTGCCGGCAGCGCAGACTCTGGAAACACCATATATTTT. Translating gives CAGSADSGNTIYF.

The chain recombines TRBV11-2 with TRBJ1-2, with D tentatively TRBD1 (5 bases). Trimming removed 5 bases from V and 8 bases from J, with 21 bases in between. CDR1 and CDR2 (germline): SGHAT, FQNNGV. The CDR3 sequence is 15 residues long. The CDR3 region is CASSPGGVARRGYTF. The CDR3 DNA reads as TGTGCCAGCAGCCCGGGGGGGGTGGCCCGGCGAGGCTACACCTTC.

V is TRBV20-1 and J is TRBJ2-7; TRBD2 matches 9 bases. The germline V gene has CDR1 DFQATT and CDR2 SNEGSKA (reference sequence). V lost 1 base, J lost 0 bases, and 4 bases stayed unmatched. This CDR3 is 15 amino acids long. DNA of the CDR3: TGCAGTGCTAGAGGGAGCGGGGGGCCCTCCTACGAGCAGTACTTC. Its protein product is CSARGSGGPSYEQYF.

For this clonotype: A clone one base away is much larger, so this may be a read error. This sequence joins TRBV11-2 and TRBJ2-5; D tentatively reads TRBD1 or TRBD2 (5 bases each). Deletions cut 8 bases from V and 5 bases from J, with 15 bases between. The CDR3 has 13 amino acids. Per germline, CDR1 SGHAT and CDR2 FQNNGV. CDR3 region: CASGQWDLETQYF. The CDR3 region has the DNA TGTGCCAGCGGGCAATGGGACCTGGAGACCCAGTACTTC.

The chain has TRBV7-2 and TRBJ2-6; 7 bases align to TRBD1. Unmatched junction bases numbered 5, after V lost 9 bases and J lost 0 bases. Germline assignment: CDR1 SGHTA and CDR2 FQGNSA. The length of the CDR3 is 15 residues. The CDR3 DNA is TGTGCCAGTCTAAGGGACAGCTCTGGGGCCAACGTCCTGACTTTC. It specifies CASLRDSSGANVLTF.

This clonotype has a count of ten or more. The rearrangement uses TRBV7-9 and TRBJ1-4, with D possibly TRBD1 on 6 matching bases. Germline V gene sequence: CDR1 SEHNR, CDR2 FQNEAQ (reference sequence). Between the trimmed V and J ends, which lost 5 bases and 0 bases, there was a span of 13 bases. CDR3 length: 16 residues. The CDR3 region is CASSVRDKSTNEKLFF. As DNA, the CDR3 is TGTGCCAGCAGCGTTAGGGACAAGTCAACTAATGAAAAACTGTTTTTT.

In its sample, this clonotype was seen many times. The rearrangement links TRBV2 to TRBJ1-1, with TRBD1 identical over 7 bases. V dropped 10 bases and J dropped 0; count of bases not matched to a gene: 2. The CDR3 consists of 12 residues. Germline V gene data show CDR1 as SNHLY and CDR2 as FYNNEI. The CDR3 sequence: CATGQLNTEAFF. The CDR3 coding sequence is TGTGCCACGGGACAGCTGAACACTGAAGCTTTCTTT. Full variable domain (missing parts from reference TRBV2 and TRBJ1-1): EPEVTQTPSHQVTQMGQEVILRCVPISNHLYFYWYRQILGQKVEFLVSFYNNEISEKSEIFDDQFSVERPDGSNFTLKIRSTKLEDSAMYFCATGQLNTEAFFGQGTRLTVV.

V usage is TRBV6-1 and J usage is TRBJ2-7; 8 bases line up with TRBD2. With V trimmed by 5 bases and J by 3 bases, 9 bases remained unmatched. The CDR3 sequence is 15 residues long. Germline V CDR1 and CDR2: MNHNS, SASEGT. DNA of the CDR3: TGTGCCAGCAGTCCAGCGGGACTAGTCTACTACGAGCAGTACTTC. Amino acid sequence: CASSPAGLVYYEQYF.

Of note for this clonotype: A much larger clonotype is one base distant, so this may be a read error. DNA of the CDR3: TGTGCCAGCAGCACCCCCTCCTCCTACGAGCAGTACTTC. Protein: CASSTPSSYEQYF. The rearrangement uses TRBV7-9 and TRBJ2-7, with unresolved D. The length of the CDR3 is 13 residues. Trimming removed 5 bases from V and 0 bases from J, with 8 bases in between. Germline CDR1 SEHNR, CDR2 FQNEAQ (reference sequence).

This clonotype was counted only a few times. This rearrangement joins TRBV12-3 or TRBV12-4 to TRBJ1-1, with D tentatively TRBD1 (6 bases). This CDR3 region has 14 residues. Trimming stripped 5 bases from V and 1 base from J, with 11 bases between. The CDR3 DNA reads TGTGCCAGCAGTCAGACAGGTCAGAACACTGAAGCTTTCTTT. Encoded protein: CASSQTGQNTEAFF.

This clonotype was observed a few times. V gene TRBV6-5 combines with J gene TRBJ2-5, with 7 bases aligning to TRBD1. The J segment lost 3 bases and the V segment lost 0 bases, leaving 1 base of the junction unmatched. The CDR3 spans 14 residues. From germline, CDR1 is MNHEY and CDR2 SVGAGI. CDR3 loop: CASSYSGTEETQYF. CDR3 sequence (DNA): TGTGCCAGCAGTTACTCGGGGACAGAAGAGACCCAGTACTTC.

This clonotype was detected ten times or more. CDR3 residues: CASSLSPGFYEQYF. As DNA, the CDR3 is TGCGCCAGCAGCTTGTCACCGGGGTTCTACGAGCAGTACTTC. J is TRBJ2-7 and V is TRBV5-1; TRBD2 is a possible D gene (5 bases). The CDR3 contains 14 residues. Germline values: CDR1 SGHRS, CDR2 YFSETQ. Deletions cut 1 base from V and 3 bases from J, with 11 bases between.

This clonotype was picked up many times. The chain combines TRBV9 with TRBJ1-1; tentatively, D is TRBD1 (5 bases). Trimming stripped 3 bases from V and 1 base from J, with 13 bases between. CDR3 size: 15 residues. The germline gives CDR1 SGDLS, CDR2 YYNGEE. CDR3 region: CASSGEGGANTEAFF. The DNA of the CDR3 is TGTGCCAGCAGCGGCGAAGGAGGGGCGAACACTGAAGCTTTCTTT.

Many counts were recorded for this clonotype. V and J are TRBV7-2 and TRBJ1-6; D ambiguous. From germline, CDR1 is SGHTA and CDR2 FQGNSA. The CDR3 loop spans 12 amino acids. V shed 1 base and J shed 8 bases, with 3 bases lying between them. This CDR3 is CASSLVYSPLHF. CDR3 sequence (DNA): TGTGCCAGCAGCTTAGTCTATTCACCCCTCCACTTT. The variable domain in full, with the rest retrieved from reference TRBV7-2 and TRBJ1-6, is GAGVSQSPSNKVTEKGKDVELRCDPISGHTALYWYRQSLGQGLEFLIYFQGNSAPDKSGLPSDRFSAERTGGSVSTLTIQRTQQEDSAVYLCASSLVYSPLHFGNGTRLTVT.

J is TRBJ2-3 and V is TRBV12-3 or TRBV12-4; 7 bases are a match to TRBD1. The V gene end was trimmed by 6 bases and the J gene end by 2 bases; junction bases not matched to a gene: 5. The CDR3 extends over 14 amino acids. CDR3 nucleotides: TGTGCCAGCAGCCTAGGACAGGTCACAGATACGCAGTATTTT. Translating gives CASSLGQVTDTQYF.